These T cell receptor beta chains were read from a single sample in a study of blood T cell repertoires in COVID-19. Measured with immunoSEQ multiplex PCR; TCRdb has only the in-frame clones, and not every one. The sample includes about 190,000 clones, 85% to 90% of them seen just once. Sequenced material: peripheral blood. Receptors originate from a human donor in a cohort sampled during active COVID-19. CDR3s include the opening cysteine and the closing phenylalanine or tryptophan. The D gene is left open where the match is weak. Not every row has a clone size; where given, it reads once, few, many or a size class.

>TRBV12-3/TRBV12-4|.|.|TRBJ2-2
CASRVTDTGELFF
TGTGCCAGCAGAGTGACAGACACCGGGGAGCTGTTTTTT
>TRBV18|.|TRBD1|TRBJ1-5
CASSPRRTGNNQPQHF
TGTGCCAGCTCACCACGCCGGACAGGGAATAATCAGCCCCAGCATTTT
>TRBV24-1|.|.|TRBJ2-1
CATSDAQGQYNEQFF
TGTGCCACCAGTGATGCTCAGGGTCAGTACAATGAGCAGTTCTTC
>TRBV5-1|.|.|TRBJ2-5
CASRGGLQGWPQETQYF
TGCGCCAGCAGGGGGGGACTACAGGGATGGCCCCAAGAGACCCAGTACTTC
>TRBV28|.|.|TRBJ2-7
CASTTVGRGNYEQYF
TGTGCCAGCACTACTGTGGGCAGGGGAAATTACGAGCAGTACTTC
>TRBV24-1|.|.|TRBJ2-1
CATSDLSSGEQFF
TGTGCCACCAGTGATCTTTCGTCGGGAGAGCAGTTCTTC
>TRBV25-1|once|.|TRBJ2-5
CASRMGAAVVQYF
TGTGCCAGCAGGATGGGGGCCGCCGTGGTCCAGTACTTC
>TRBV2|once|TRBD1|TRBJ1-1
CASSVGQVNTEAFF
TGTGCCAGCAGTGTGGGACAGGTCAACACTGAAGCTTTCTTT
>TRBV7-2|few|.|TRBJ1-5
CASSFGHDQPQHF
TGTGCCAGCAGCTTCGGACACGATCAGCCCCAGCATTTT
>TRBV28|.|.|TRBJ2-7
CASRAGGRDEQYF
TGTGCCAGCAGAGCAGGTGGCAGGGACGAGCAGTACTTC
>TRBV19|once|.|TRBJ2-1
CASRFGGGYNEQFF
TGTGCCAGTAGATTTGGTGGAGGGTACAATGAGCAGTTCTTC
>TRBV20-1|.|.|TRBJ1-1
CSAQRILGGFF
TGCAGTGCTCAACGCATTCTTGGAGGTTTCTTT
>TRBV9|.|.|TRBJ1-4
CASSSGGLGEKLFF
TGTGCCAGCAGCTCCGGGGGTCTCGGTGAAAAACTGTTTTTT
>TRBV7-9|.|TRBD1|TRBJ1-2
CASSLTGDYGYTF
TGTGCCAGCAGCTTAACAGGGGACTATGGCTACACCTTC
>TRBV18|.|.|TRBJ2-3
CASSPDVLGEAPDTQYF
TGTGCCAGCTCACCCGACGTCCTTGGAGAGGCACCAGATACGCAGTATTTT
>TRBV2|.|TRBD2|TRBJ2-3
CASKTSGSPDTQYF
TGTGCCAGCAAAACTAGCGGGAGTCCAGATACGCAGTATTTT
>TRBV11-2|.|.|TRBJ2-1
CASSLLTSWYEQFF
TGTGCCAGCAGCTTACTTACTAGCTGGTATGAGCAGTTCTTC
>TRBV19|once|TRBD1|TRBJ2-7
CASSIGQGFRSSYEQYF
TGTGCCAGTAGTATAGGACAGGGGTTCCGGAGCTCCTACGAGCAGTACTTC
>TRBV6-6|.|.|TRBJ1-1
CASSLTGGAEAFF
TGTGCCAGCAGCTTAACGGGGGGGGCTGAAGCTTTCTTT
>TRBV19|once|.|TRBJ2-5
CASLGSQETQYF
TGTGCCAGTCTAGGCTCTCAAGAGACCCAGTACTTC
>TRBV19|.|TRBD1|TRBJ2-1
CASSTSSGQVYNEQFF
TGTGCCAGTTCTACCTCCTCGGGACAGGTCTACAATGAGCAGTTCTTC
>TRBV19|.|TRBD1|TRBJ1-5
CASSFRDRNQPQHF
TGTGCCAGTAGTTTCCGGGACAGAAATCAGCCCCAGCATTTT
>TRBV5-8|.|.|TRBJ2-5
CASSLTRGQETQYF
TGTGCCAGCAGCTTGACCAGGGGTCAAGAGACCCAGTACTTC
>TRBV10-3|.|TRBD1|TRBJ1-1
CAISGTGRMNTEAFF
TGTGCCATCAGCGGGACAGGCCGAATGAACACTGAAGCTTTCTTT
>TRBV19|few|.|TRBJ2-3
CASSWTTTSTDTQYF
TGTGCCAGTAGCTGGACTACCACTAGCACAGATACGCAGTATTTT
>TRBV7-2|.|TRBD1|TRBJ1-5
CASSSQGALSNQPQHF
TGTGCCAGCAGCTCACAGGGGGCCCTTAGCAATCAGCCCCAGCATTTT
>TRBV5-1|.|.|TRBJ1-1
CASSAGNTEAFF
TGCGCCAGCAGCGCAGGGAACACTGAAGCTTTCTTT
>TRBV19|.|TRBD1|TRBJ1-2
CASSIWTGDYGYTF
TGTGCCAGTAGTATTTGGACAGGGGACTATGGCTACACCTTC
>TRBV5-1|.|TRBD1|TRBJ1-1
CASSLEDYRGSTEAFF
TGCGCCAGCAGCTTGGAGGACTACAGGGGCAGCACTGAAGCTTTCTTT
>TRBV7-2|.|TRBD1|TRBJ2-3
CASSRSAIRGRTDTQYF
TGTGCCAGCAGCCGTTCAGCCATCAGGGGGCGCACAGATACGCAGTATTTT
>TRBV6-1|.|.|TRBJ1-6
CASSELGGGGSPLHF
TGTGCCAGCAGTGAACTGGGGGGAGGGGGGTCACCCCTCCACTTT
>TRBV5-6|.|TRBD1|TRBJ2-7
CASSLYPGGPAEQYF
TGTGCCAGCAGCTTGTATCCAGGGGGCCCGGCCGAGCAGTACTTC
>TRBV11-2|.|TRBD1|TRBJ2-5
CASSPPHRGQETQYF
TGTGCCAGCAGTCCCCCACACAGGGGACAAGAGACCCAGTACTTC
>TRBV21-1|few|.|TRBJ2-1
CASSKVGTEVHSYNEQFF
TGTGCCAGCAGCAAAGTCGGAACGGAGGTCCACTCCTACAATGAGCAGTTCTTC
>TRBV9|few|.|TRBJ1-6
CASSVEGNNSPLHF
TGTGCCAGCAGCGTAGAGGGGAATAATTCACCCCTCCACTTT
>TRBV14|.|TRBD1|TRBJ2-5
CASSYTGGKYETQYF
TGTGCCAGCAGCTACACAGGGGGTAAATACGAGACCCAGTACTTC
>TRBV6-5|.|TRBD1|TRBJ2-7
CASSYGQGSYEQYF
TGTGCCAGCAGTTACGGACAGGGATCCTACGAGCAGTACTTC
>TRBV14|.|.|TRBJ2-2
CASSPYTGELFF
TGTGCCAGCAGCCCATACACCGGGGAGCTGTTTTTT
>TRBV7-2|.|TRBD1|TRBJ1-6
CASSLTGGPSYNSPLHF
TGTGCCAGCAGCTTGACAGGGGGCCCAAGCTATAATTCACCCCTCCACTTT
>TRBV6-2/TRBV6-3|.|.|TRBJ2-5
CASSSGLLLLQETQYF
TGTGCCAGCAGCTCCGGACTCCTACTCCTCCAAGAGACCCAGTACTTC
>TRBV7-9|.|.|TRBJ2-3
CASSPTQFITDTQYF
TGTGCCAGCAGCCCGACACAGTTTATCACAGATACGCAGTATTTT
>TRBV3-1/TRBV3-2|.|TRBD2|TRBJ2-1
CASSQDKAGETYNEQFF
TGTGCCAGCAGCCAAGATAAAGCGGGGGAAACCTACAATGAGCAGTTCTTC
>TRBV15|once|.|TRBJ1-3
CATSSRERGNTIYF
TGTGCCACCAGCAGTCGGGAGCGGGGAAACACCATATATTTT
>TRBV3-1/TRBV3-2|once|.|TRBJ2-2
CASSQDKGFRNTGELFF
TGTGCCAGCAGCCAAGATAAGGGGTTTAGGAACACCGGGGAGCTGTTTTTT
>TRBV19|.|TRBD1|TRBJ2-4
CASSIEDRGLNIQYF
TGTGCCAGTAGTATTGAGGACAGGGGGCTAAACATTCAGTACTTC
>TRBV5-1|.|TRBD1|TRBJ1-1
CASSSRTGGNTEAFF
TGCGCCAGCAGCTCCCGGACAGGGGGGAACACTGAAGCTTTCTTT
>TRBV5-1|.|.|TRBJ2-5
CASSLASRQETQYF
TGCGCCAGCAGCTTAGCTTCTCGCCAAGAGACCCAGTACTTC
>TRBV3-1/TRBV3-2|.|.|TRBJ2-3
CASSQGPSRPDTQYF
TGTGCCAGCAGCCAAGGACCTAGCAGGCCAGATACGCAGTATTTT